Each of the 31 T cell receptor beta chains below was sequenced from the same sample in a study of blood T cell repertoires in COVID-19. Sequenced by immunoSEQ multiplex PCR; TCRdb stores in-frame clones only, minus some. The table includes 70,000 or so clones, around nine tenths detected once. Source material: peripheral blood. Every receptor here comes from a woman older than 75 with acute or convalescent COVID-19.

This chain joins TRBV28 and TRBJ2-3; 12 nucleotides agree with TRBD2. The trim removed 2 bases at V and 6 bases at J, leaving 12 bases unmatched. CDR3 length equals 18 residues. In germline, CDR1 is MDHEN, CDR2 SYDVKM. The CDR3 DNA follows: TGTGCCAGCAGTTTACCGAGGCTAGCGGGAGGGCCAACCGATACGCAGTATTTT. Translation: CASSLPRLAGGPTDTQYF.

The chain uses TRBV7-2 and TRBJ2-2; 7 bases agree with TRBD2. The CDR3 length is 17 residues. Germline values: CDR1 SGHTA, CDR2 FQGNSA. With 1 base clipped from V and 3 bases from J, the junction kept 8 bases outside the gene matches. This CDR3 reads CASSLGAGAGYTGELFF. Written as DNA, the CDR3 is TGTGCCAGCAGCTTAGGAGCAGGAGCGGGGTACACCGGGGAGCTGTTTTTT.

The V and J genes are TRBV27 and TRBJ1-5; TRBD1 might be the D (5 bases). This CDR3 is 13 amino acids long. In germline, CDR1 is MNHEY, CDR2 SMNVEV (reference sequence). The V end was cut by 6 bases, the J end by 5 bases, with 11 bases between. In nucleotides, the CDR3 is TGTGCCAGCAGCGGCGGGGCCTATCAGCCCCAGCATTTT. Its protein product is CASSGGAYQPQHF.

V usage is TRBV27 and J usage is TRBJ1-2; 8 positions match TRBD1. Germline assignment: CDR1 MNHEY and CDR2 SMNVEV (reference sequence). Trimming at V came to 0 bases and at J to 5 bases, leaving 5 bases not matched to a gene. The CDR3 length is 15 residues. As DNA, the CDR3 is TGTGCCAGCAGTTTATCGGTCGGACAGGGATATGGCTACACCTTC. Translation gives CASSLSVGQGYGYTF.

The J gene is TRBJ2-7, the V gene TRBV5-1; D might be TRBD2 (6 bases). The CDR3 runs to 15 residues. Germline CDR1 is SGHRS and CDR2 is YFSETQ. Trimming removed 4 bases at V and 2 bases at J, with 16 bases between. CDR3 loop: CASSGGQARTYEQYF. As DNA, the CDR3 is TGCGCCAGCAGCGGAGGGCAAGCAAGGACCTACGAGCAGTACTTC.

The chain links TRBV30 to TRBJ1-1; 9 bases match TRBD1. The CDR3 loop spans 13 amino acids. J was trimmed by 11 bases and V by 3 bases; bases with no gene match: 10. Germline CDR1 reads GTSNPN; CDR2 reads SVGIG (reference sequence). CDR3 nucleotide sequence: TGTGCCTGGAGAAGTGACAGGGGGACTATGGCTTTCTTT. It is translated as CAWRSDRGTMAFF.

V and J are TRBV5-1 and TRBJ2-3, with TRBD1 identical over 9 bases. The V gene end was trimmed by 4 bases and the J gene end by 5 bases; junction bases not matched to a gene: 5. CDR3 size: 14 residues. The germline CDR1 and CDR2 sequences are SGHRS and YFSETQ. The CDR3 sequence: CASSHRTGEDTQYF. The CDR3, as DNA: TGCGCCAGCAGCCACCGGACAGGGGAAGATACGCAGTATTTT.

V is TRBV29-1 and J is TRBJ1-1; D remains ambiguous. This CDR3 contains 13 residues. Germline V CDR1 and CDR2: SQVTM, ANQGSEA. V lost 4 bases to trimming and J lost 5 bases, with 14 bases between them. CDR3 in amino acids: CSVGRGYGTEAFF. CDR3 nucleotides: TGCAGCGTTGGCCGCGGGTATGGTACTGAAGCTTTCTTT.

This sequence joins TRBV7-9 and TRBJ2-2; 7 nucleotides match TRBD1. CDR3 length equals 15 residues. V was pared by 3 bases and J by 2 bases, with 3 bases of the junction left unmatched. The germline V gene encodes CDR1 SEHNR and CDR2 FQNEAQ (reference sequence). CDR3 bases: TGTGCCAGCAGCTTGGACAGGAGTAACACCGGGGAGCTGTTTTTT. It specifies CASSLDRSNTGELFF.

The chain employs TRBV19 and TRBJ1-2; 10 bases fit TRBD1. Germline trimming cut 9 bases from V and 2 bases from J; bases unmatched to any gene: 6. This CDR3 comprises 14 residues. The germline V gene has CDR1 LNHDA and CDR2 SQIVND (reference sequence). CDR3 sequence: CASASDRGNYGYTF. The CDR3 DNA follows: TGTGCCAGCGCTTCGGACAGGGGGAACTATGGCTACACCTTC.

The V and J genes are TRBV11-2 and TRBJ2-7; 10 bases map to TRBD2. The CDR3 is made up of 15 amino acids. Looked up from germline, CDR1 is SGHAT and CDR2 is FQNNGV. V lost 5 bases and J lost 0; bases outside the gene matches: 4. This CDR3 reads CASSLLAGVSYEQYF. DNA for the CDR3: TGTGCCAGCAGCCTGCTAGCGGGGGTCTCCTACGAGCAGTACTTC.

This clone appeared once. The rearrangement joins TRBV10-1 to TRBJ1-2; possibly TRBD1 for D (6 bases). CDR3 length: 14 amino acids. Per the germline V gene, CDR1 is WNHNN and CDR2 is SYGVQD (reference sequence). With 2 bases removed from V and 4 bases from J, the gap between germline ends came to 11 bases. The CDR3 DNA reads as TGCGCCAGCAGTGAGCAGGGGATTAGCTATGGCTACACCTTC. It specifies CASSEQGISYGYTF.

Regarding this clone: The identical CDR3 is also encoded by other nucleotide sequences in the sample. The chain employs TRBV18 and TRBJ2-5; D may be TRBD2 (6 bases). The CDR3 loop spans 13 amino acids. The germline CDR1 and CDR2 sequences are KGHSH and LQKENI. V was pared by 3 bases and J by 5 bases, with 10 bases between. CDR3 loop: CASSPGLAETQYF. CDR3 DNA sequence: TGTGCCAGCTCACCGGGTCTAGCGGAGACCCAGTACTTC.

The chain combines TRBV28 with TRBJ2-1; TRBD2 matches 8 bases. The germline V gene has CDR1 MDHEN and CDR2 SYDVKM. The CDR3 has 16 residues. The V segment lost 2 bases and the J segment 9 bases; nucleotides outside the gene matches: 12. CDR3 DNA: TGTGCCAGCAGTTTACGAACGTGGACTAGCAAGGTTGAGCAGTTCTTC. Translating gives CASSLRTWTSKVEQFF. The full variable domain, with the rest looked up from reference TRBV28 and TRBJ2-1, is DVKVTQSSRYLVKRTGEKVFLECVQDMDHENMFWYRQDPGLGLRLIYFSYDVKMKEKGDIPEGYSVSREKKERFSLILESASTNQTSMYLCASSLRTWTSKVEQFFGPGTRLTVL.

The CDR3 loop is CASSLVNSGGAYNEQFF. CDR3 coding DNA: TGCGCCAGCAGCTTGGTTAATAGCGGGGGGGCGTATAATGAGCAGTTCTTC. The rearrangement uses TRBV5-1 and TRBJ2-1, with 11 nucleotides matching TRBD2. The V gene end was trimmed by 0 bases and the J gene end by 7 bases; junction bases not matched to a gene: 9. The CDR3 covers 17 residues. CDR1 and CDR2 (germline): SGHRS, YFSETQ.

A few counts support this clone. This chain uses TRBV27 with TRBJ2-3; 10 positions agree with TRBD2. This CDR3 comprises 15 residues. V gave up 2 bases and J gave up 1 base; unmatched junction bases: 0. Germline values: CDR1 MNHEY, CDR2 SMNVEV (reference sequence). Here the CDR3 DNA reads TGTGCCAGCAGTTTAACTAGCGGGGGCACAGATACGCAGTATTTT. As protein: CASSLTSGGTDTQYF.

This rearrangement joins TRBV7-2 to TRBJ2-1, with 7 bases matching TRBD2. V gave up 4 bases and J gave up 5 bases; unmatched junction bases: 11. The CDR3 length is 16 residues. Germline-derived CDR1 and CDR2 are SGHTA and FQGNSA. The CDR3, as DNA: TGTGCCAGCAGCTCCGGGGGGACCCGAGGAGACAATGAGCAGTTCTTC. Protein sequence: CASSSGGTRGDNEQFF.

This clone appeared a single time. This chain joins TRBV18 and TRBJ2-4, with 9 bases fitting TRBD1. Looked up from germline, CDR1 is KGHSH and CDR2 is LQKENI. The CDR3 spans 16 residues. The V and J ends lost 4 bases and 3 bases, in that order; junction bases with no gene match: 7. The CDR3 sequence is CASSRRDRVDKNIQYF. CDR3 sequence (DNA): TGTGCCAGCTCACGCCGGGACAGGGTGGACAAAAACATTCAGTACTTC.

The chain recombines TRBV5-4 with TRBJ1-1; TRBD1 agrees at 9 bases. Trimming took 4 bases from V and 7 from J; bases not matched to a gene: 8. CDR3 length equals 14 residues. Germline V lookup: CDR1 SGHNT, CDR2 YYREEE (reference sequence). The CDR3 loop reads CASSPPGTGFEAFF. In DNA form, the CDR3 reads TGTGCCAGCAGCCCCCCAGGGACAGGGTTTGAAGCTTTCTTT. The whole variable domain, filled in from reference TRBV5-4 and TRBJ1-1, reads ETGVTQSPTHLIKTRGQQVTLRCSSQSGHNTVSWYQQALGQGPQFIFQYYREEENGRGNFPPRFSGLQFPNYSSELNVNALELDDSALYLCASSPPGTGFEAFFGQGTRLTVV.

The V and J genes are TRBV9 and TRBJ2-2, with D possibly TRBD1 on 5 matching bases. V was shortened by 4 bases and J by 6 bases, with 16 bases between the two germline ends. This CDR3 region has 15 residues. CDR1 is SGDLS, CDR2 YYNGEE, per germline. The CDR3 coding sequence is TGTGCCAGCAGCCCATCACTCCTAGGGGCCGGGGAGCTGTTTTTT. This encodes CASSPSLLGAGELFF.

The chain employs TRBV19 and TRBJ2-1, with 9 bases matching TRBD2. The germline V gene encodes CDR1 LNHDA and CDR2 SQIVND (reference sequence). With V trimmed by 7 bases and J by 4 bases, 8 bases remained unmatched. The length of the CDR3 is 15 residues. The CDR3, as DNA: TGTGCCAGTAAAGAAAGAAGCGGGGGGTACAATGAGCAGTTCTTC. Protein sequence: CASKERSGGYNEQFF.

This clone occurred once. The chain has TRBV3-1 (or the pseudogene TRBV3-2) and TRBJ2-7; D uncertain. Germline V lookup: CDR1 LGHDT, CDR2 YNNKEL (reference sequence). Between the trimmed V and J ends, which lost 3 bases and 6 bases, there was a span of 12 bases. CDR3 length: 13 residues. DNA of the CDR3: TGTGCCAGCAGCCACCGAAGGTGGAGCGAGCAGTACTTC. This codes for CASSHRRWSEQYF.

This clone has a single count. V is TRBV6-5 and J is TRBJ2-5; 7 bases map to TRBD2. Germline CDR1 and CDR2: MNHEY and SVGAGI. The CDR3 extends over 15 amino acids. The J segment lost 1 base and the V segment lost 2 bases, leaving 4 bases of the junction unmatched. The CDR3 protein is CASSYTRGSQETQYF. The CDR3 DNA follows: TGTGCCAGCAGTTACACGCGGGGGTCCCAAGAGACCCAGTACTTC.

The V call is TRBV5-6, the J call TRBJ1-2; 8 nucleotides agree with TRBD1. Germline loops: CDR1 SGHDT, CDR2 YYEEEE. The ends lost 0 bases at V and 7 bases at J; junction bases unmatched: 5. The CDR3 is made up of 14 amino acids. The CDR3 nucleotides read TGTGCCAGCAGCTTGGGTTCAGGGGGCTCTGGCTACACCTTC. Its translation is CASSLGSGGSGYTF.

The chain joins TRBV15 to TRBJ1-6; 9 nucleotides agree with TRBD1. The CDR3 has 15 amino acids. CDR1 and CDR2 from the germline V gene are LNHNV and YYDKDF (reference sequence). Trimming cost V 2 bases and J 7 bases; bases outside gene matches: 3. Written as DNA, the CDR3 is TGTGCCACCAGCAGACTGACAGGGGGGAATTCACCCCTCCACTTT. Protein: CATSRLTGGNSPLHF.

The CDR3 nucleotides read TGTGCCAGCAGCCTTACCGGGAACACTGAAGCTTTCTTT. Protein product: CASSLTGNTEAFF. The chain couples TRBV12-3 or TRBV12-4 to TRBJ1-1; D gene ambiguous. Trimming pared 6 bases from V and 1 base from J, leaving 9 bases between. The CDR3 covers 13 residues.

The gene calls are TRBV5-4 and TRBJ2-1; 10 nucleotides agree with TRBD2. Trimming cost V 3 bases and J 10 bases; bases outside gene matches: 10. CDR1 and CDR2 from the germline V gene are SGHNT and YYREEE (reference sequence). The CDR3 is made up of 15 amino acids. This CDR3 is CASSSVAGGRKEQFF. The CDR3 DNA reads TGTGCCAGCAGCTCGGTAGCGGGGGGCCGTAAGGAGCAGTTCTTC.

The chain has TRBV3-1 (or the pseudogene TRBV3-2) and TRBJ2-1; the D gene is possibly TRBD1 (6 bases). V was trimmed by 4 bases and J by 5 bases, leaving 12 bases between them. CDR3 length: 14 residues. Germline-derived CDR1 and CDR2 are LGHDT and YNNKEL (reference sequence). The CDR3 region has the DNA TGTGCCAGCAGCCGATTGGGGGCCCACAATGAGCAGTTCTTC. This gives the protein CASSRLGAHNEQFF.

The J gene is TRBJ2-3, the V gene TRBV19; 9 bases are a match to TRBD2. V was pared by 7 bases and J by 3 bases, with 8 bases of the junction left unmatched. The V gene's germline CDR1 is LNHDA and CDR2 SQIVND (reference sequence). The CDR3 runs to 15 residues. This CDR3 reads CASTTSGWGTDTQYF. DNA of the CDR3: TGTGCCAGTACCACTAGCGGGTGGGGGACAGATACGCAGTATTTT.

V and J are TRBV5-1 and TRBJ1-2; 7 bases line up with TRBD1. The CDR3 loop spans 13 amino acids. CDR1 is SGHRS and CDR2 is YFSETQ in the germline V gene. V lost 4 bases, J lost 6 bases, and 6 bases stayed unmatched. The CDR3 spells CASSRTGENGYTF. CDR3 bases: TGCGCCAGCAGCCGAACAGGGGAAAATGGCTACACCTTC.

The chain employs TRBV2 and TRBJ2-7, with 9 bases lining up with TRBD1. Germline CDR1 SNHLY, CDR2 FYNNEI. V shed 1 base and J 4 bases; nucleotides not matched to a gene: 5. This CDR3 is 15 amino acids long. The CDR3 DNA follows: TGTGCCAGCAGTGAAGAGGGGACAGGGTGGTACGAGCAGTACTTC. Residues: CASSEEGTGWYEQYF.